Each of the 20 T cell receptor beta chains below was sequenced from the same sample in a study of T-cell reconstitution after alpha-beta-depleted transplantation in children. During its preparation, the TCRbeta library received unique molecular identifiers. TCRdb used MiXCR to reprocess the PCR reads, holding one entry per CDR3 protein. Of roughly 150,000 distinct CDR3 sequences listed, around 10% are singletons. Source: PBMCs, taken before TCRalphabeta/CD19-depleted stem cell transplant. The receptors derive from a boy under 10 years old with acute myeloid leukemia, due to receive a stem cell transplant.

This clonotype has at least ten counts. This rearrangement joins TRBV5-1 to TRBJ1-2, with 8 bases lining up with TRBD1. The trim removed 4 bases at V and 8 bases at J, leaving 7 bases unmatched. Germline loops: CDR1 SGHRS, CDR2 YFSETQ. This CDR3 is built from 13 residues. The CDR3 region is CASSDGQGGGYTF. The CDR3 nucleotides read TGCGCCAGCAGCGACGGACAGGGAGGGGGCTACACCTTC.

This clonotype was observed at least ten times. The rearrangement joins TRBV15 to TRBJ1-5, with D maybe TRBD1 (6 bases). CDR1 and CDR2 (germline): LNHNV, YYDKDF (reference sequence). This CDR3 region has 14 residues. V lost 0 bases to trimming and J lost 11 bases, with 14 bases between them. CDR3 sequence: CATSRDDRRSSQHF. The DNA for the CDR3 is TGTGCCACCAGCAGAGATGACAGGCGCTCATCCCAGCATTTT.

The table lists this clonotype with many counts. V usage is TRBV14 and J usage is TRBJ1-2; no definite D call. V lost 0 bases to trimming and J lost 11 bases, with 19 bases between them. CDR1 and CDR2 from the germline V gene are SGHDN and FVKESK. The CDR3 contains 15 residues. Written as DNA, the CDR3 is TGTGCCAGCAGCCAAGATTGGGTCTCCCTCTCCTCATACACCTTC. Translation gives CASSQDWVSLSSYTF.

As concerns this clonotype: Its ends do not fully match the called genes, so a read error is possible. The V and J genes are TRBV19 and TRBJ1-1; TRBD1 agrees at 7 bases. From germline, CDR1 is LNHDA and CDR2 SQIVND (reference sequence). This CDR3 is 14 amino acids long. This CDR3 is CASRQGPESTEAFF. The DNA of the CDR3 is TGTGCCAGTAGACAGGGGCCGGAGAGCACTGAAGCGTTCTTT.

Ten or more counts support this clonotype. This chain links TRBV5-1 with TRBJ2-2, with unresolved D. The CDR3 loop spans 17 amino acids. CDR1 is SGHRS, CDR2 YFSETQ, per germline. Trimming took off 0 bases at V and 4 bases at J, with 16 bases between the two ends. CDR3 bases: TGCGCCAGCAGCTTGGAGTTTATTATGAGACCCACCGGGGAGCTGTTTTTT. It codes for CASSLEFIMRPTGELFF.

This clonotype was observed at least ten times. This chain joins TRBV10-3 and TRBJ2-5, with D perhaps being TRBD1 or TRBD2 (7 bases each). The CDR3 has 14 residues. V shed 9 bases and J shed 5 bases, with 19 bases lying between them. In germline, CDR1 is ENHRY, CDR2 SYGVKD. DNA of the CDR3: TGTGCCATAAAGCCAGGGGGGGTCAGCGAGACCCAGTACTTC. This translates into CAIKPGGVSETQYF.

This clonotype was seen ten or more times. The V gene is TRBV20-1, the J gene TRBJ2-5; D perhaps matches TRBD1 (5 bases). Germline CDR1 DFQATT, CDR2 SNEGSKA (reference sequence). V was shortened by 6 bases and J by 3 bases, with 17 bases between the two germline ends. CDR3 length equals 14 residues. The DNA of the CDR3 is TGCAGTGCCCAACGGTCGGACAACGAAGAGACCCAGTACTTC. Amino acid sequence: CSAQRSDNEETQYF.

The chain combines TRBV29-1 with TRBJ1-1; 7 positions agree with TRBD1. Germline trimming cut 4 bases from V and 6 bases from J; bases unmatched to any gene: 11. CDR3 length: 14 amino acids. Germline CDR1 reads SQVTM; CDR2 reads ANQGSEA. Here the CDR3 DNA reads TGCAGCGTTGCCGGGACGACAGGGAGCCCTGAAGCTTTCTTT. This codes for CSVAGTTGSPEAFF.

This clonotype was observed many times. V usage is TRBV20-1 and J usage is TRBJ2-7, with 11 bases aligning to TRBD2. Per the germline V gene, CDR1 is DFQATT and CDR2 is SNEGSKA (reference sequence). V shed 5 bases, J shed 6 bases, and the junction held 15 bases outside the gene matches. The CDR3 length is 16 residues. In DNA, the CDR3 is TGCAGTGCTCCAGAGTTGGAGACTAGCGGGACGTTCGAGCAGTACTTC. Translation gives CSAPELETSGTFEQYF.

This clonotype showed up many times. V and J are TRBV4-2 and TRBJ2-3; a possible D gene is TRBD1 (6 bases). The V end was cut by 1 base, the J end by 2 bases, with 13 bases between. Germline CDR1 reads LGHNA; CDR2 reads YNFKEQ. The length of the CDR3 is 16 residues. The CDR3 is CASSQAYRVHTDTQYF. CDR3 coding DNA: TGTGCCAGCAGCCAAGCTTACAGGGTACACACAGATACGCAGTATTTT.

This clonotype was recorded many times. The chain has TRBV29-1 and TRBJ1-1; 7 nucleotides align to TRBD1. This CDR3 region has 12 residues. Germline trimming cut 6 bases from V and 6 bases from J; bases unmatched to any gene: 7. Per germline, CDR1 SQVTM and CDR2 ANQGSEA. CDR3 region: CSVDRVLAEAFF. CDR3 DNA: TGCAGCGTAGACAGGGTTTTGGCTGAAGCTTTCTTT.

The sample holds many counts of this clonotype. The chain joins TRBV4-1 to TRBJ2-3; the D is unclear. The CDR3 loop spans 15 amino acids. Deletions cut 1 base from V and 2 bases from J, with 10 bases between. The germline V gene has CDR1 MGHRA and CDR2 YSYEKL. CDR3: CASSQVRTITDTQYF. In DNA, the CDR3 is TGCGCCAGCAGCCAAGTTCGGACGATCACAGATACGCAGTATTTT.

Many counts were recorded for this clonotype. The chain combines TRBV7-9 with TRBJ1-2; no firm D call. CDR1 and CDR2 (germline): SEHNR, FQNEAQ (reference sequence). The length of the CDR3 is 15 residues. Trimming stripped 0 bases from V and 4 bases from J, with 12 bases between. CDR3 loop: CASSLASAEIYGYTF. The CDR3 DNA sequence: TGTGCCAGCAGCTTAGCGTCCGCAGAGATCTATGGCTACACCTTC.

This clonotype occurred many times. The chain combines TRBV7-9 with TRBJ2-5; D uncertain. Between the trimmed V and J ends, which lost 5 bases and 7 bases, there was a span of 11 bases. CDR3 size: 12 residues. Germline lookup yields CDR1 SEHNR and CDR2 FQNEAQ (reference sequence). The CDR3 DNA sequence: TGTGCCAGCAGCCCCCCCTCTGGGACCCAGTACTTC. Translation gives CASSPPSGTQYF.

This clonotype showed up many times. This chain links TRBV6-2 or TRBV6-3 with TRBJ2-7; 12 bases line up with TRBD1. Germline V lookup: CDR1 MNHEY, CDR2 SVGEGT. The V and J ends lost 6 bases and 0 bases, in that order; junction bases with no gene match: 6. The CDR3 consists of 16 residues. The CDR3 DNA reads TGTGCCAGCAGCAAGGGACAGGGGGCTTCCTCCTACGAGCAGTACGTC. Residues: CASSKGQGASSYEQYV.

Ten or more counts support this clonotype. V is TRBV5-8 and J is TRBJ2-3, with 13 positions matching TRBD2. Germline V lookup: CDR1 SGHTS, CDR2 YDEGEE. The CDR3 is 17 residues long. Unmatched junction bases numbered 6, after V lost 5 bases and J lost 0 bases. CDR3 nucleotide sequence: TGTGCCAGCAGGACCGGGACTAGCGGGGCCAGCACAGATACGCAGTATTTT. It yields the protein CASRTGTSGASTDTQYF.

The sample holds many counts of this clonotype. This chain joins TRBV14 and TRBJ2-7; TRBD1 aligns across 12 bases. This CDR3 region has 15 residues. The V gene's germline CDR1 is SGHDN and CDR2 FVKESK. The J segment lost 3 bases and the V segment lost 4 bases, leaving 4 bases of the junction unmatched. The CDR3 sequence: CASSRRDRGLYEQYF. CDR3 in DNA: TGTGCCAGCAGCCGCCGGGACAGGGGGCTCTACGAGCAGTACTTC.

The table lists this clonotype with many counts. The J gene is TRBJ2-3, the V gene TRBV12-3 or TRBV12-4; D unresolved. Trimming shortened V by 2 bases and J by 4 bases, and 10 bases separated the two germline ends. This CDR3 has 14 residues. In DNA form, the CDR3 reads TGTGCCAGCAGTTTATTTTGGGGTTCAGATACGCAGTATTTT. Amino acid sequence: CASSLFWGSDTQYF.

This clonotype was recorded many times. This chain joins TRBV6-6 and TRBJ2-1, with TRBD2 identical over 11 bases. Germline-derived CDR1 and CDR2 are MNHNY and SVGAGI (reference sequence). The CDR3 runs to 23 residues. The J segment lost 0 bases and the V segment lost 4 bases, leaving 23 bases of the junction unmatched. The CDR3 bases are TGTGCCAGCAGTTCCAAAAACCTCAACCTAGCGGGGGGCGTCCTGGGCTCCTACAATGAGCAGTTCTTC. This translates into CASSSKNLNLAGGVLGSYNEQFF.

This sequence joins TRBV5-4 and TRBJ2-1, with no clear D. Trimming cost V 3 bases and J 11 bases, with 15 bases left between them. Germline V lookup: CDR1 SGHNT, CDR2 YYREEE (reference sequence). This CDR3 spans 13 amino acids. The CDR3 DNA reads TGTGCCAGCAGCTCCGGGCCTCGCTTACAGCAGTTCTTC. The encoded protein is CASSSGPRLQQFF.